The 14 T cell receptor beta chains listed next were all sequenced from one sample in a study of tumor and adjacent non-tumor tissue in lung cancer. A modified ARM-PCR protocol with three rounds of nested PCR amplified TCRbeta. TCRdb reprocessed the multiplex PCR reads with MiXCR, giving one entry per CDR3 protein. The table records 75,000 to 95,000 distinct CDR3 sequences, over 55% of them present only once. This sample's RNA came from whole unsorted tissue. The material sequenced was lung tumor tissue. The source is a woman aged 35 to 49 with non-small cell lung cancer.

The table lists this clonotype with many counts. The genes are TRBV5-6 and TRBJ2-7; the match to TRBD1 covers 7 bases. Germline V gene lookup returns CDR1 SGHDT and CDR2 YYEEEE. CDR3 length: 17 amino acids. V trimming: 4 bases; J trimming: 0 bases; junction bases outside the gene matches: 13. As DNA, the CDR3 is TGTGCCAGCAGCGTATGGGGCCGAGGACAGGCCTCCTACGAGCAGTACTTC. Translation: CASSVWGRGQASYEQYF.

As concerns this clonotype: An end of the junction differs from the germline gene, which may be a read error. The chain employs TRBV12-3 or TRBV12-4 and TRBJ1-5; D not resolved. The CDR3 totals 14 residues. The CDR3 bases are TGTGACAGCAGTCTCCTAGGCCTCAATCAGGCCCAGCATTTT. Translation gives CDSSLLGLNQAQHF.

J is TRBJ2-5 and V is TRBV7-3; tentatively, D is TRBD2 (5 bases). This CDR3 is 15 amino acids long. Germline CDR1 is SGHTA and CDR2 is FQGTGA. The V and J ends lost 5 bases and 3 bases respectively, with 16 bases between them. CDR3 DNA sequence: TGTGCCAGCAGCCCCCGCGGGCAAAGTGAAGAGACCCAGTACTTC. Amino acid sequence: CASSPRGQSEETQYF.

The genes are TRBV29-1 and TRBJ1-1; TRBD1 matches 7 bases. This CDR3 is built from 18 residues. The V segment lost 1 base and the J segment 3 bases; nucleotides outside the gene matches: 17. Germline V gene data show CDR1 as SQVTM and CDR2 as ANQGSEA. For the CDR3, the DNA is TGCAGCGTTGAAGGAGGGTTCAACAGGGGAGAGATTGACACTGAAGCTTTCTTT. Its protein is CSVEGGFNRGEIDTEAFF.

In the case of this clonotype: The junction and the germline gene differ at one end; a read error may be behind it. V is TRBV4-1 and J is TRBJ2-1; D possibly corresponds to TRBD1 (7 bases). Germline CDR1 MGHRA, CDR2 YSYEKL. The CDR3 consists of 15 residues. CDR3 DNA: TGCGCCAACAGCCCCGGGAGACAGGGCTACAATGAGAAGTTCTTC. Amino acids: CANSPGRQGYNEKFF.

With respect to this clonotype: The CDR3 end shows no conserved phenylalanine or tryptophan, and so a read error is likely. The chain is built from TRBV20-1 and TRBJ2-1; D is possibly TRBD1 or TRBD2 (7 bases each). The V end lost 1 base, the J end lost 4 bases, and 14 bases lay between the germline ends. The CDR3 runs to 15 residues. CDR1 and CDR2 from the germline V gene are DFQATT and SNEGSKA (reference sequence). The CDR3 DNA is TGCAGTGCTAGAGGTCAGGGGGGGCTGTACAATGAGCAGTTCTCC. It codes for CSARGQGGLYNEQFS.

This clonotype showed up just a few times. Just one base apart from a much larger clone, this may be a read error. The chain has TRBV12-3 or TRBV12-4 and TRBJ2-7; unclear D gene. The CDR3 is made up of 13 amino acids. V was clipped by 2 bases and J by 4 bases, with 9 bases between them. The CDR3 reads CASSLRANYEQYF. Here the CDR3 DNA reads TGTGCCAGCAGTTTAAGAGCGAATTACGAGCAGTACTTC.

This clonotype was seen only a few times. A much larger clone lies a single base off, so this may be a read error. The chain recombines TRBV14 with TRBJ2-7; no reliable D call. Germline V CDR1 and CDR2: SGHDN, FVKESK. The CDR3 totals 13 residues. The CDR3 region is CAGSSYYLYEQYF. The CDR3 nucleotides read TGTGCCGGCAGCTCATACTACCTTTACGAGCAGTACTTC.

With regard to this clonotype: The junction shows a germline mismatch at one end, possibly a read error. V is TRBV4-1 and J is TRBJ2-1; no firm D call. This CDR3 contains 15 residues. From germline, CDR1 is MGHRA and CDR2 YSYEKL. The CDR3: CASSLVGPSYSEQFF. The DNA for the CDR3 is TGCGCCAGCAGCCTAGTGGGTCCCTCCTACAGTGAGCAGTTCTTC.

Turning to this clonotype: It is likely a read error, because the conserved phenylalanine at the end of the CDR3 is missing. The rearrangement links TRBV11-2 to TRBJ2-5; D may be TRBD1 (6 bases). The CDR3 length is 15 residues. Germline V gene data show CDR1 as SGHAT and CDR2 as FQNNGV. DNA of the CDR3: TGTGCCAGCACCAAATTCGGACAGTCACAAGAGGCCCAGTACTTG. Translation gives CASTKFGQSQEAQYL.

The V gene is TRBV6-5, the J gene TRBJ2-3, with D unresolved. CDR3 length: 13 amino acids. The ends were cut back, 10 bases at V and 6 bases at J, with 17 bases in the middle. Per germline, CDR1 MNHEY and CDR2 SVGAGI. CDR3 DNA: TGTGCCACTCAGAGGATAGTAACGGATACGCAGTATTTT. Its translation: CATQRIVTDTQYF.

Of note for this clonotype: One junction end disagrees with the germline gene, perhaps due to a read error. CDR3 in DNA: TGCAACGTTGAAGCCCCCAGGCGGGAGTCCTACGATGAGCAGTTCTTC. Amino acid sequence: CNVEAPRRESYDEQFF. The chain recombines TRBV29-1 with TRBJ2-1, with 7 bases that match TRBD2. The CDR3 spans 16 residues. Germline V CDR1 and CDR2: SQVTM, ANQGSEA.

The chain uses TRBV5-1 and TRBJ2-7; the D is unclear. From germline, CDR1 is SGHRS and CDR2 YFSETQ. V lost 4 bases and J lost 0, with 11 bases in between. The CDR3 contains 14 residues. The CDR3 spells CASSDFSSSYEQYF. CDR3 coding DNA: TGCGCCAGCAGCGATTTCAGCAGCTCCTACGAGCAGTACTTC.

This clonotype has more than one count but fewer than ten. Here the CDR3 reads CAWSHRQGGNQPQHF. The CDR3 DNA reads TGTGCCTGGAGCCACCGACAGGGTGGGAATCAGCCCCAGCATTTT. The rearrangement uses TRBV30 and TRBJ1-5; 7 nucleotides match TRBD1. The V gene end was trimmed by 3 bases and the J gene end by 4 bases; junction bases not matched to a gene: 9. Germline assignment: CDR1 GTSNPN and CDR2 SVGIG (reference sequence). The CDR3 length is 15 residues. Variable domain in full (rest from reference TRBV30 and TRBJ1-5): SQTIHQWPATLVQPVGSPLSLECTVEGTSNPNLYWYRQAAGRGLQLLFYSVGIGQISSEVPQNLSASRPQDRQFILSSKKLLLSDSGFYLCAWSHRQGGNQPQHFGDGTRLSIL.